This T cell receptor beta chain is drawn from a study of technical replicates of blood from a few donors. The germline gives CDR1 MNHEY, CDR2 SVGAGI. Trimming removed 6 bases from V and 4 bases from J; junction bases left unmatched: 10. The CDR3 length is 15 residues. The assay was immunoSEQ multiplex PCR, and TCRdb's table has in-frame clones only and misses some. The sample lists 55,000 to 75,000 clones; about 94% were seen once. The specimen sequenced was T cells isolated from PBMCs. This sequence originates from a human donor in good health. V gene TRBV6-5 combines with J gene TRBJ2-7, with TRBD2 matching over 9 bases. CDR3 residues: CASSTGLARIYEQYF. Here the CDR3 DNA reads TGTGCCAGCAGCACGGGACTAGCAAGAATTTACGAGCAGTACTTC.